The rows below give T cell receptor beta chains drawn from one sample of a study of shared clonotypes between healthy human individuals. Generated by immunoSEQ multiplex PCR, the TCRdb table keeps only in-frame clones and is missing some. The table includes about 460,000 clones, around 77% detected once. The sequenced sample was PBMCs. These receptors originate from a woman between 40 and 55 years old in good health. Some clones in this sample may be carry-over from other donors' samples. Each CDR3 is given with its conserved first and last residue. The order of the fields is CDR3 protein, CDR3 DNA, clone size, D gene, CDR3 length, J gene, V gene. D genes are given only for firm matches. Clone size is shown for a subset of rows, as once, few, many or a class of expanded clone.

CASSQDRSSGNTIYF	TGCGCCAGCAGCCAAGACCGGAGCTCTGGAAACACCATATATTTT	-	-	15	TRBJ1-3	TRBV4-3
CAWSKGRDYGYTF	TGTGCCTGGAGTAAGGGAAGGGATTATGGCTACACCTTC	many	-	13	TRBJ1-2	TRBV30
CASSRTASYNEQFF	TGTGCCAGCAGTCGGACAGCGTCCTACAATGAGCAGTTCTTC	-	-	14	TRBJ2-1	TRBV28
CASSSGQSGMNTEAFF	TGTGCCAGCAGCTCGGGACAGAGCGGCATGAACACTGAAGCTTTCTTT	-	TRBD1	16	TRBJ1-1	TRBV7-2
CASSLGASDAQFF	TGTGCCAGCAGCTTAGGGGCTAGCGACGCGCAGTTCTTC	few	-	13	TRBJ2-1	TRBV7-9
CASSRSREVYEQYF	TGTGCCAGTAGTAGAAGCAGGGAGGTCTACGAGCAGTACTTC	-	-	14	TRBJ2-7	TRBV19
CSVEPTGNYGYTF	TGCAGCGTTGAACCCACGGGAAACTATGGCTACACCTTC	-	-	13	TRBJ1-2	TRBV29-1
CASSLPGNYGYTF	TGTGCCAGTAGCCTACCAGGTAACTATGGCTACACCTTC	-	-	13	TRBJ1-2	TRBV19
CAIRREGSYEQFF	TGTGCCATCAGGAGGGAGGGTAGCTATGAGCAGTTCTTC	-	TRBD2	13	TRBJ2-1	TRBV10-3
CASSETGYGELFF	TGTGCCAGCAGTGAAACAGGGTACGGGGAGCTGTTTTTT	-	-	13	TRBJ2-2	TRBV6-1
CASSEFRGRTDTQYF	TGTGCCAGCAGTGAATTCCGCGGGAGAACAGATACGCAGTATTTT	-	TRBD2	15	TRBJ2-3	TRBV25-1
CATSAGGRAHKTQYF	TGTGCCACCAGCGCGGGCGGGAGGGCCCATAAGACCCAGTACTTC	-	TRBD2	15	TRBJ2-5	TRBV4-2
CASSLTKTQYF	TGTGCCAGCAGCTTGACGAAGACCCAGTACTTC	-	-	11	TRBJ2-5	TRBV5-6
CASSLAAENQPQHF	TGTGCCAGCTCACTCGCGGCAGAAAATCAGCCCCAGCATTTT	-	-	14	TRBJ1-5	TRBV18
CAWSPMKGSEQYF	TGTGCCTGGAGTCCCATGAAGGGGAGCGAGCAGTACTTC	-	-	13	TRBJ2-7	TRBV30
CASSRGRGEKLFF	TGTGCCAGCAGCCGGGGGAGGGGGGAAAAACTGTTTTTT	-	-	13	TRBJ1-4	TRBV4-2
CASSLTPEYTGSNTEAFF	TGTGCCAGCAGTTTAACCCCCGAATATACAGGGTCGAACACTGAAGCTTTCTTT	-	-	18	TRBJ1-1	TRBV28
CASSVGTVESNTEAFF	TGCGCCAGCAGCGTGGGTACCGTGGAGTCGAACACTGAAGCTTTCTTT	-	-	16	TRBJ1-1	TRBV5-1
CASSFSGNREDTQYF	TGTGCCAGCAGCTTTAGCGGGAACCGGGAAGATACGCAGTATTTT	-	TRBD2	15	TRBJ2-3	TRBV5-4
CASSLRQGNQPQHF	TGTGCCAGCAGTCTTAGACAGGGCAATCAGCCCCAGCATTTT	many	-	14	TRBJ1-5	TRBV27
CENEYGPTSSYNSPLHF	TGTGAAAACGAATATGGACCGACGAGCTCCTATAATTCACCCCTCCACTTT	-	-	17	TRBJ1-6	TRBV12-2
CASSKDRGGYEQYF	TGCGCCAGCAGCAAGGACAGGGGGGGCTACGAGCAGTACTTC	-	TRBD1	14	TRBJ2-7	TRBV5-1
CATKDRNQPQHF	TGTGCCACCAAGGACAGAAATCAGCCCCAGCATTTT	-	-	12	TRBJ1-5	TRBV6-6
CASSPTGIRLGPYNEQFF	TGCGCCAGCAGCCCCACAGGGATTAGGCTCGGACCCTACAATGAGCAGTTCTTC	-	-	18	TRBJ2-1	TRBV5-1
CASSLIRDPTNEKLFF	TGTGCCAGCAGTCTAATTCGGGACCCAACTAATGAAAAACTGTTTTTT	once	-	16	TRBJ1-4	TRBV28
CASSSDFTDTQYF	TGTGCCAGCAGCTCCGACTTCACAGATACGCAGTATTTT	once	-	13	TRBJ2-3	TRBV5-1
CASSLEAGGPYEQYF	TGTGCCAGCAGCTTAGAGGCGGGAGGGCCCTACGAGCAGTACTTC	-	TRBD2	15	TRBJ2-7	TRBV7-2
CASSPRAGVGLAEQFF	TGTGCCAGCAGCCCTCGAGCGGGAGTGGGATTGGCTGAGCAGTTCTTC	-	TRBD2	16	TRBJ2-1	TRBV7-3
CASSPPVAYEQYF	TGCGCCAGCAGCCCCCCAGTGGCCTACGAGCAGTACTTC	-	-	13	TRBJ2-7	TRBV5-1
CAWTRGLSYEQYF	TGCGCCTGGACCCGGGGACTTTCCTACGAGCAGTACTTC	once	-	13	TRBJ2-7	TRBV30
CASRRELNTEAFF	TGTGCCAGTAGGAGGGAGCTGAACACTGAAGCTTTCTTT	-	-	13	TRBJ1-1	TRBV19
CASRSRGGNTIYF	TGTGCCAGCAGATCCAGGGGCGGAAACACCATATATTTT	-	-	13	TRBJ1-3	TRBV6-5
CASSHTGGGEQFF	TGTGCCAGCAGCCATACAGGGGGCGGTGAGCAGTTCTTC	-	TRBD1	13	TRBJ2-1	TRBV27
CASADGSWQPQHF	TGTGCCAGTGCGGACGGAAGTTGGCAGCCCCAGCATTTT	-	-	13	TRBJ1-5	TRBV19
CAWRLADSYNEQFF	TGTGCCTGGCGCCTAGCGGACTCCTACAATGAGCAGTTCTTC	few	TRBD2	14	TRBJ2-1	TRBV30
CASSQAMRQLNTEAFF	TGCGCCAGCAGCCAAGCCATGCGACAGTTGAACACTGAAGCTTTCTTT	-	-	16	TRBJ1-1	TRBV4-1
CASSLPLRTGIYRETQYF	TGTGCCAGCAGCTTACCCCTTAGGACAGGGATTTATCGAGAGACCCAGTACTTC	few	TRBD1	18	TRBJ2-5	TRBV7-9
CSVVYGADTQCF	TGCAGCGTTGTCTACGGGGCAGATACGCAGTGTTTT	few	-	12	TRBJ2-3	TRBV29-1
CASSPHSEQYF	TGTGCCAGCAGCCCCCATAGCGAGCAGTACTTC	few	-	11	TRBJ2-7	TRBV13
CASSFVAGDRYEQYF	TGTGCCAGCAGCTTCGTAGCGGGAGATAGGTACGAGCAGTACTTC	-	TRBD2	15	TRBJ2-7	TRBV13
CASSLGTGADTQYF	TGTGCCAGCAGTTTAGGAACTGGCGCAGATACGCAGTATTTT	-	-	14	TRBJ2-3	TRBV28
CASSQGLIQGYGYTF	TGCGCCAGCAGCCAAGGGCTCATACAAGGCTATGGCTACACCTTC	-	-	15	TRBJ1-2	TRBV4-1
CASSLVLSGANVLTF	TGTGCCAGCAGCTTAGTATTGTCTGGGGCCAACGTCCTGACTTTC	-	-	15	TRBJ2-6	TRBV7-9
CASSAQVQVGNQPQHF	TGTGCCAGCAGCGCACAGGTCCAAGTCGGCAATCAGCCCCAGCATTTT	once	-	16	TRBJ1-5	TRBV7-2
CASSLGGEHRYEQYF	TGTGCCAGCAGCCTGGGAGGGGAACATCGATACGAGCAGTACTTC	-	TRBD2	15	TRBJ2-7	TRBV5-4
CASSLGDRGIYGYTF	TGTGCCAGCAGTTTAGGGGACAGGGGCATATATGGCTACACCTTC	-	TRBD1	15	TRBJ1-2	TRBV28